The entry below gives a single T cell receptor (beta chain) sequence along with its context. Its antigen remains undetermined. One base away there is no much larger clone; base qualities are not given. These data originate in a study of glioma-infiltrating T cells after dendritic cell vaccination (dated by TCRdb to the mid-2010s). General notes on the study: The cohort included some 15 glioblastoma patients drawn from Phase I and II dendritic cell vaccination trials, of whom 9 were newly diagnosed and 6 had recurrent disease. Autologous tumor lysate-pulsed dendritic cell vaccination was administered to the patients between the early 2000s and the early 2010s. The vaccine was prepared from monocyte-derived dendritic cells that were cultured for under 8 days with IL-4 and GM-CSF and then pulsed overnight with autologous tumor lysate. Each patient got three intradermal injections of the dendritic cell vaccine, spaced at biweekly intervals, in the arm below the axilla. Tumor-infiltrating lymphocyte content was quantified and tumor and blood repertoires were compared in dendritic cell-vaccinated glioblastoma patients by deep sequencing of TCR beta CDR3 regions. TCR sequencing metrics, including TIL content and tumor-blood repertoire overlap, were correlated with survival after dendritic cell vaccination.

TCRB CDR3 regions were amplified from 2 to 2.5 ug genomic DNA, or all available DNA if less, using the immunoSEQ assay. The multiplex PCR relied on 60 forward primers for TCR V beta segments and 13 reverse primers for J beta segments. To estimate the number of reads per starting template, synthetic control templates were added to each sample at limiting dilution. The Illumina HiSeq System generated 87 bp sequencing reads. Under the source paper's analysis protocol: PCR and sequencing errors were removed by a nearest neighbor algorithm that merged closely related sequences. TCR overlap was defined as the percentage of unique tumor TCR beta sequences that were also found in the peripheral blood of the same patient. TCRdb provides this immuneACCESS table in a form limited to in-frame rearrangements. Some clones are lacking; in checked studies, under half of them reflect an unresolved V gene, and why the rest are absent is not known. D and trimming come from the DNA, and the V and J calls and clone size come from that table. The sample has tens of thousands of clones on record, over 75% of them singletons. Over 2% of the sample is taken by the ten largest.

What the authors observed across the whole study: TCR clonality showed no direct relationship with survival, which suggests that a diverse polyclonal response may matter. The cohort was small and heterogeneous, only a few patients had full blood and tumor sets, and even fewer had initial-recurrent tumor pairs. The three-group TCR overlap response model was characterized as speculative, and prospective validation of the model was stated to be required. Higher estimated pretreatment TIL content predicted longer time to progression and overall survival after dendritic cell vaccination.

Trimming leaves V shorter by 5 bases and J shorter by 6 bases, with the junction holding 8 bases beyond the gene matches. The CDR3 starts with the cysteine, ends with the phenylalanine, and has 13 residues. Only the CDR3 DNA stays, 39 bases, in frame from base 1. The germline V gene encodes CDR1 SQVTM and CDR2 ANQGSEA. The time point label, read with the paper, signifies: after dendritic cell vaccination, including at tumor progression/relapse. Patients were selected for having adequate residual fresh-frozen tumor tissue and more than two years of available survival data. None of the glioblastoma patients carried an isocitrate dehydrogenase mutation, although molecular status otherwise varied. PBMC were collected before vaccination, two weeks after the third vaccination, and at tumor progression if tumor progression occurred. The Qiagen DNeasy Blood extraction Kit was used to extract genomic DNA.

Recombination linked TRBV29-1 to TRBJ1-2, with 8 bases in between that match TRBD1. The clonotype originates from a human donor with glioblastoma. The sequencing here drew on blood, taken after dendritic cell vaccination. Here the CDR3 is given as CSVPRQGNNGYTF. The sequence in DNA is TGCAGCGTTCCCCGACAGGGGAACAATGGCTACACCTTC.